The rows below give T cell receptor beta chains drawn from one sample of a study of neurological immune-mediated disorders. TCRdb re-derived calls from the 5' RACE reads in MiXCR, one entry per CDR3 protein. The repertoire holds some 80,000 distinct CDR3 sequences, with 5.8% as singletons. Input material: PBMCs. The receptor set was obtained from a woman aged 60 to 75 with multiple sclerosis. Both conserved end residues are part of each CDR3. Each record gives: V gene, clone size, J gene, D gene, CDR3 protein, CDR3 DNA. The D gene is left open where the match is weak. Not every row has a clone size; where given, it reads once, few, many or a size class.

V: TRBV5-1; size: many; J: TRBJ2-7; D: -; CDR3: CASSEASFSYEQYF; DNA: TGCGCCAGCAGCGAGGCGAGCTTCTCCTACGAGCAGTACTTC
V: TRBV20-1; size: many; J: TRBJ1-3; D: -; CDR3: CSASHGVSGNTIYF; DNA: TGCAGTGCTAGTCACGGGGTCTCTGGAAACACCATATATTTT
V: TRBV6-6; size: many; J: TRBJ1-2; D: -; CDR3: CASFGKGGSDNYGYTF; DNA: TGTGCCAGCTTTGGAAAAGGGGGGTCGGACAACTATGGCTACACCTTC
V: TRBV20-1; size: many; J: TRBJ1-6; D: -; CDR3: CSASLDSNNSPLHF; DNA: TGCAGTGCTAGCCTGGACAGTAATAATTCACCCCTCCACTTT
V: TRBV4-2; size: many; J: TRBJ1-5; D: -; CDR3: CASSQGGRNSNQPQHF; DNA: TGTGCCAGCAGCCAAGGAGGAAGGAATAGCAATCAGCCCCAGCATTTT
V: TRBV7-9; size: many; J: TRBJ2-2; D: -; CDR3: CASSLATRLANTGELFF; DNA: TGTGCCAGCAGCTTAGCGACTAGACTAGCGAACACCGGGGAGCTGTTTTTT
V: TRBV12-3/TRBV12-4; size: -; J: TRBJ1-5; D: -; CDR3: CASSPGGLSNQPQHF; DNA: TGTGCCAGCAGTCCCGGGGGTTTGAGCAATCAGCCCCAGCATTTT
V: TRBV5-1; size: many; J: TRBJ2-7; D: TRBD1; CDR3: CASSSGYWGRDSNYEQYF; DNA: TGCGCCAGCAGCTCCGGTTATTGGGGCCGGGACAGCAACTACGAGCAGTACTTC
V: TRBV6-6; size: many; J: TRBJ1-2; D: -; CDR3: CASSPMTGPGGYTF; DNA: TGTGCCAGCAGCCCCATGACGGGACCCGGGGGCTACACCTTC
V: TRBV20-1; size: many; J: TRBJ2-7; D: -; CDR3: CSARRRDTISYEQYF; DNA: TGCAGTGCTAGACGACGGGACACCATCTCCTACGAGCAGTACTTC
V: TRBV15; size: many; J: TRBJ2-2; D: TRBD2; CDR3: CATSRGGTSGTGELFF; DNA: TGTGCAACCAGCAGAGGAGGGACTAGCGGCACCGGGGAGCTGTTTTTT
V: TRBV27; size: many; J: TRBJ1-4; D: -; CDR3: CASRPEGATNEKLFF; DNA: TGTGCCAGCAGACCCGAAGGGGCGACTAATGAAAAACTGTTTTTT
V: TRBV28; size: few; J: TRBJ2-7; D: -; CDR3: CASSLLRQGGEQYF; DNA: TGTGCCAGCAGTTTATTGAGGCAGGGGGGCGAGCAGTACTTC
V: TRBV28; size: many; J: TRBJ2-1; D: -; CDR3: CASSQQLNEQFF; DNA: TGTGCCAGCAGTCAACAGTTAAATGAGCAGTTCTTC
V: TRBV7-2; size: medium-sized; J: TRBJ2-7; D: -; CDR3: CASSQAGHNRDEQYF; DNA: TGTGCCAGCAGCCAAGCGGGACACAATCGCGACGAGCAGTACTTC
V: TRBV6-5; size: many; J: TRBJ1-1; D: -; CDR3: CASSNGIEAFF; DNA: TGTGCCAGCAGTAACGGGATTGAAGCTTTCTTT
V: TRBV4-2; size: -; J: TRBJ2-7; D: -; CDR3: CASSFAQSSYEQYF; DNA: TGTGCCAGCAGTTTCGCCCAGAGCTCCTACGAGCAGTACTTC
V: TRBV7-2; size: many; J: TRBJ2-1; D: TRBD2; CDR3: CASSSSGASYNEQFF; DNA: TGTGCCAGCAGCTCGAGCGGGGCCTCCTACAATGAGCAGTTCTTC
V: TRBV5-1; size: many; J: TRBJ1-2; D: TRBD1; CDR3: CASSGWTGGYGYTF; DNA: TGCGCCAGCAGCGGTTGGACAGGGGGATATGGCTACACCTTC
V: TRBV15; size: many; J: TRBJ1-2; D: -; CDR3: CATSRGGGYYGYTF; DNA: TGTGCCACCAGCAGAGGGGGCGGATACTATGGCTACACCTTC
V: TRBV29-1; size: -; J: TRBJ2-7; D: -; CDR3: CSATWAQHPYEQYF; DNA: TGCAGCGCTACCTGGGCCCAACACCCCTACGAGCAGTACTTC
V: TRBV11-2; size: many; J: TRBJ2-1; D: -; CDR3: CASNHRDPAIEQFF; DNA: TGTGCCAGCAACCACAGGGATCCGGCGATTGAGCAGTTCTTC
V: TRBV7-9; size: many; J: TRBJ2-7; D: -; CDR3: CASMSGTKGYEQYF; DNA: TGTGCCAGCATGTCCGGGACAAAAGGCTACGAGCAGTACTTC
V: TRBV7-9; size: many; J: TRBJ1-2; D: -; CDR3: CASSLTGGYGYTF; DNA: TGTGCCAGCAGCTTAACTGGAGGATATGGCTACACCTTC
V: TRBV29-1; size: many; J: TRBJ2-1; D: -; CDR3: CSVEDIGPPPYNEQFF; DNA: TGCAGCGTTGAAGATATTGGACCACCCCCTTACAATGAGCAGTTCTTC
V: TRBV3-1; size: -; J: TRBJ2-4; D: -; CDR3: CASSQAPEGVKNIQYF; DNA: TGTGCCAGCAGCCAAGCCCCGGAGGGGGTCAAAAACATTCAGTACTTC
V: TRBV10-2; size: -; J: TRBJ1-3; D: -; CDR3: CASMVSPAGNTIYF; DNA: TGCGCCAGCATGGTGAGTCCCGCTGGAAACACCATATATTTT
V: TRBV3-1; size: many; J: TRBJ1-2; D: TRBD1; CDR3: CASSQDRGHYGYTF; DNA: TGTGCCAGCAGCCAAGACAGGGGGCACTATGGCTACACCTTC
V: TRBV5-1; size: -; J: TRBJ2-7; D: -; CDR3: CASSTDQGYEQYF; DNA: TGCGCCAGCAGCACAGATCAGGGCTACGAGCAGTACTTC
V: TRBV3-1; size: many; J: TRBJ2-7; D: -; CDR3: CASSLEGREQYF; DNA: TGTGCCAGCAGCCTAGAAGGTCGCGAGCAGTACTTC
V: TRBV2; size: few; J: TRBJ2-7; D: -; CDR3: CASRRTSPYEQYF; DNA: TGTGCCAGCAGGAGGACCTCCCCCTACGAGCAGTACTTC
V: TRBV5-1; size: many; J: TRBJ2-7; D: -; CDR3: CASSVGTSISYEQYF; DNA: TGCGCCAGCAGCGTCGGGACTTCCATCTCCTACGAGCAGTACTTC
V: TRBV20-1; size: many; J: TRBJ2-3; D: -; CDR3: CSARDPLDSKYF; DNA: TGCAGTGCTAGAGATCCTTTGGACTCTAAGTATTTT
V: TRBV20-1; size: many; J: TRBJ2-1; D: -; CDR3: CSARRQNGYNEQFF; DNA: TGCAGTGCTAGACGACAAAACGGTTACAATGAGCAGTTCTTC
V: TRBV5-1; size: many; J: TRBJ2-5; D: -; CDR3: CASSLVGSQLPGETQYF; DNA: TGCGCCAGCAGCTTGGTAGGGTCGCAGCTTCCCGGCGAGACCCAGTACTTC
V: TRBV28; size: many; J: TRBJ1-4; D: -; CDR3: CASSLNDEKLFF; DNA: TGTGCCAGCAGTTTAAATGATGAAAAACTGTTTTTT
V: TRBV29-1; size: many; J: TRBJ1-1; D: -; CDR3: CSVGSNLMNTEAFF; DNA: TGCAGCGTTGGCTCAAATCTCATGAACACTGAAGCTTTCTTT
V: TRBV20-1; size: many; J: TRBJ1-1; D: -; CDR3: CSAPRGEEAFF; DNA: TGCAGTGCCCCACGGGGGGAGGAAGCTTTCTTT
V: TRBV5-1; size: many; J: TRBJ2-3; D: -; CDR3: CASSLRGLSTDTQYF; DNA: TGCGCCAGCAGCTTGCGGGGGCTTAGCACAGATACGCAGTATTTT
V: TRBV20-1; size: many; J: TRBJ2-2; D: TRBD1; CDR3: CSATDRANTGELFF; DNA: TGCAGTGCTACGGACAGGGCGAACACCGGGGAGCTGTTTTTT
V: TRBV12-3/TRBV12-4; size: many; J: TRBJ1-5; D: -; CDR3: CASSLVQINQPQHF; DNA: TGTGCCAGCAGTTTAGTACAGATCAATCAGCCCCAGCATTTT
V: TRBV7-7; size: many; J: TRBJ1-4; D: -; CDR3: CASSPRPGVGEKLFF; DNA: TGTGCCAGCAGCCCCCGCCCGGGCGTAGGTGAAAAACTGTTTTTT
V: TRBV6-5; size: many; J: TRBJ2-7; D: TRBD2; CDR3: CASSTRGGLRYEQYF; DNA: TGTGCCAGCAGTACGCGGGGGGGCCTACGGTACGAGCAGTACTTC
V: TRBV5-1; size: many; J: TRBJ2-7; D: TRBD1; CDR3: CASSDDRDGYEQYF; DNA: TGCGCCAGCAGCGATGACAGGGACGGCTACGAGCAGTACTTC
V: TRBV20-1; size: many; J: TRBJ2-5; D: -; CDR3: CSASYYSEKAQYF; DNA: TGCAGTGCTAGTTACTATTCAGAGAAGGCCCAGTACTTC
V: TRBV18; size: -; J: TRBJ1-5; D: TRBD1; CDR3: CASSPQGARGNQPQHF; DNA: TGTGCCAGCTCACCACAGGGGGCCAGGGGCAATCAGCCCCAGCATTTT
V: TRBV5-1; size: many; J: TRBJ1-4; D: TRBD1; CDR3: CASSPGTENEKLFF; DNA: TGCGCCAGCAGCCCCGGGACAGAGAATGAAAAACTGTTTTTT
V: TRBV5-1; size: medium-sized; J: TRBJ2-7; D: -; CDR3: CASSPGYEQYF; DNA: TGCGCCAGCAGCCCAGGATACGAGCAGTACTTC
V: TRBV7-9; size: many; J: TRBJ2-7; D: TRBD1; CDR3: CASSVAPGQGSYEQYF; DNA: TGTGCCAGCAGCGTAGCACCAGGACAGGGCTCCTACGAGCAGTACTTC
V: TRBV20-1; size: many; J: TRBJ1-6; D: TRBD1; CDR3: CSAPRTGNSPLHF; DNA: TGCAGTGCCCCTCGGACAGGCAATTCACCCCTCCACTTT
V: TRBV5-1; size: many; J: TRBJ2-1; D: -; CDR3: CASSSVTTGNEQFF; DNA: TGCGCCAGCAGCTCGGTGACCACGGGCAATGAGCAGTTCTTC
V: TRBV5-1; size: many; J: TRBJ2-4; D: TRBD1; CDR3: CASSLDGTGFTKQYF; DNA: TGCGCCAGCAGCTTGGACGGGACAGGGTTTACCAAACAGTACTTC
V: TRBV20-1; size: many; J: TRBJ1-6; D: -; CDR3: CSAPDRYNSPLHF; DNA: TGCAGTGCTCCCGACAGATATAATTCACCCCTCCACTTT
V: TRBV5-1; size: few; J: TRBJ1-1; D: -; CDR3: CASSSGSFGAFF; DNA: TGCGCCAGCAGCTCAGGGTCCTTTGGAGCTTTCTTT
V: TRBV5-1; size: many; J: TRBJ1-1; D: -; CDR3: CASSLDGGTEAFF; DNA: TGCGCCAGCAGCTTGGATGGGGGAACTGAAGCTTTCTTT
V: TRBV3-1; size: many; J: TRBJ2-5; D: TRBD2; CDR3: CASSPAGGSQETQYF; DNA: TGTGCCAGCAGCCCCGCCGGGGGGAGCCAAGAGACCCAGTACTTC
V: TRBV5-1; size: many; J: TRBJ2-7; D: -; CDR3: CASTLTTSLAYEQYF; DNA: TGCGCCAGCACCCTAACTACTAGTCTGGCCTACGAGCAGTACTTC